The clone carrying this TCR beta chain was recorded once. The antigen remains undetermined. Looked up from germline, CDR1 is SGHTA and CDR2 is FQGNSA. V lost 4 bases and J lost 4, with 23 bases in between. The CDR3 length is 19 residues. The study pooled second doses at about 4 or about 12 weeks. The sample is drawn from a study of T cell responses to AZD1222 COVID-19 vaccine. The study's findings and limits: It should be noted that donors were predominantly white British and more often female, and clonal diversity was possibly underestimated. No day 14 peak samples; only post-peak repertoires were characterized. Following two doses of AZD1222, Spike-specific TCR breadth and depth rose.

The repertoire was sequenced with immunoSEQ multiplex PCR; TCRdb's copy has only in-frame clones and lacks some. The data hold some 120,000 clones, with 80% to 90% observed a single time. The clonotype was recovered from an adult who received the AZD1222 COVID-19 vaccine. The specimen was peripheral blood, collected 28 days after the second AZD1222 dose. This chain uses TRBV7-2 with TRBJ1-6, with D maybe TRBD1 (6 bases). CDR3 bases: TGTGCCAGCAGCTATAGGGGGTTTGGAACAGTCAGTTATAATTCACCCCTCCACTTT. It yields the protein CASSYRGFGTVSYNSPLHF.